Sequencing of this TCR beta chain was carried out in a study of T cells expressing NK-cell markers. As for the study in general: It was sorted CD3+CD56+NKG2C+, CD3+CD56+NKG2C- and CD3+CD56-NKG2C+ T cells that supplied the TCR beta repertoires.

No DNA is given; TCRdb re-called the 5' RACE reads and lists each CDR3 protein once. Its clone listing holds a few hundred thousand distinct CDR3 sequences. Comment on this clonotype: The antigen remains unidentified.

The CDR3 sequence is 16 residues long. CDR1 DFQATT and CDR2 SNEGSKA come from the germline V gene (reference sequence). Overall study results and limits: Whether expanded NKG2C-expressing T cell clones recognize HCMV is unknown. Each of 6 or 7 donors carried dominant NKG2C+ clonotypes accounting for about 1.0-8% of CD8+ T cells.

This receptor was taken from a woman between 45 and 65 years old in good health. The V call is TRBV20-1, the J call TRBJ2-3; TCRdb's D call, TRBD2, is unchecked because there is no DNA. Input material: blood T cells: a sorted CD56 or NKG2C T cell subset, CD4+ or CD8+ T cells, or bulk PBMC T cells (not recorded which). The CDR3 reads CSAQTLTSGNTDTQYF.